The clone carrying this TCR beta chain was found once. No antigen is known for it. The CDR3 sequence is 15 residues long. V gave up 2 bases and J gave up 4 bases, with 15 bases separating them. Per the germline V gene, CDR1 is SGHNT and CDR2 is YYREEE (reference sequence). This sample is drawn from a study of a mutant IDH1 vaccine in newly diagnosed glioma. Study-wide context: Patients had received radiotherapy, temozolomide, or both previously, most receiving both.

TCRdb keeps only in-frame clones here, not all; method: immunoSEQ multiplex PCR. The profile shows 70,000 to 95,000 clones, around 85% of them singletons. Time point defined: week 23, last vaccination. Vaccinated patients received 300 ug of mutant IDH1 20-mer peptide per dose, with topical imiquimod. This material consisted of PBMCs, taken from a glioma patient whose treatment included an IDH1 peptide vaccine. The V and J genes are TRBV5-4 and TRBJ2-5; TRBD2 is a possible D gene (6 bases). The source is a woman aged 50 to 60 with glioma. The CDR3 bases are TGTGCCAGCAGCTTCTGGCTCGGGAGTGCAGAGACCCAGTACTTC. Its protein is CASSFWLGSAETQYF.